This TCR beta chain is from a study of cytomegalovirus exposure and HLA in healthy donors. Broader study findings: Later on, a genetic analysis was performed. It linked a missense variant in DCLRE1C with V- and J-gene trimming of TCR beta. It was shown in a later analysis that HLA-associated TCR beta chains were more clonally expanded than other, equally common chains. TCR association rates varied by HLA locus in a later analysis, with DRB1 highest and HLA-C lowest.

Comment on this clone: Its antigen is currently unknown.

With 60 Vbeta and 13 Jbeta primers, the PCR was carried out. Per the original methods: Later, an analysis found about 80 million unique TCR beta chains, and about 10 million of these were shared. Produced via immunoSEQ multiplex PCR; TCRdb's table is partial and in-frame only. V and J calls and clone size are given by that table; D and trimming were obtained from the DNA. The table shows 75,000 to 100,000 clones, with about two thirds occurring only once. This CDR3 is 12 amino acids long. Deletions cut 2 bases from V and 4 bases from J, with 5 bases between. Germline V CDR1 and CDR2: MNHNY, SVGAGI (reference sequence).

This sequence originates from a female donor in good health and CMV-seronegative. Source material: PBMCs. This sequence joins TRBV6-6 and TRBJ2-5; D remains ambiguous. Here the CDR3 reads CASSYPTETQYF. As DNA, the CDR3 is TGTGCCAGCAGTTACCCTACAGAGACCCAGTACTTC.